This record covers a single TCR beta chain. As yet, its antigen is unknown. Other DNA sequences of this sample code for an identical CDR3. This specimen comes from a study of shared clonotypes between healthy human individuals. Study-level points and caveats: In general, naive subsets displayed greater estimated richness than memory subsets did.

Trimming shortened V by 1 base and J by 2 bases, and 6 bases separated the two germline ends. There are 13 residues in the CDR3. CDR1 and CDR2 (germline): LNHDA, SQIVND (reference sequence). The method was immunoSEQ multiplex PCR; TCRdb's version includes in-frame clones alone and lacks a portion of them. This table has some 800,000 clones, 90% to 95% appearing once. Terminally differentiated effector memory CD45RA+ cells were left out of the naive CD8 fraction, which was CD45RO-negative and positively selected for CCR7. V and J are TRBV19 and TRBJ2-7; TRBD2 is a possible D gene (6 bases). Sequencing was done on a sample of naive CD8+ T cells sorted from blood. This TCR was sampled from a man aged 25 to 45 in good health. The CDR3 is CASSIGGAYEQYF. The CDR3 coding sequence is TGTGCCAGTAGTATAGGGGGGGCCTACGAGCAGTACTTC. Full variable domain (missing parts from reference TRBV19 and TRBJ2-7): DGGITQSPKYLFRKEGQNVTLSCEQNLNHDAMYWYRQDPGQGLRLIYYSQIVNDFQKGDIAEGYSVSREKKESFPLTVTSAQKNPTAFYLCASSIGGAYEQYFGPGTRLTVT.